This TCR beta chain was obtained from a study of T cell responses to AZD1222 COVID-19 vaccine. Assay used: immunoSEQ multiplex PCR; TCRdb lists only in-frame clones, some missing. The sample contains roughly 100,000 clones, 88% of which appear only once. The V gene's germline CDR1 is SGHRS and CDR2 YFSETQ. This CDR3 is 15 amino acids long. The V and J ends lost 3 bases and 2 bases, in that order; junction bases with no gene match: 5. This sequence originates from an adult in good health. V usage is TRBV5-1 and J usage is TRBJ2-3; 8 bases align to TRBD1. The sample was peripheral blood, taken on day 0 of AZD1222 vaccination. CDR3 bases: TGCGCCAGCAGCTCCGACAGGGGCCTCACAGATACGCAGTATTTT. Its protein is CASSSDRGLTDTQYF.